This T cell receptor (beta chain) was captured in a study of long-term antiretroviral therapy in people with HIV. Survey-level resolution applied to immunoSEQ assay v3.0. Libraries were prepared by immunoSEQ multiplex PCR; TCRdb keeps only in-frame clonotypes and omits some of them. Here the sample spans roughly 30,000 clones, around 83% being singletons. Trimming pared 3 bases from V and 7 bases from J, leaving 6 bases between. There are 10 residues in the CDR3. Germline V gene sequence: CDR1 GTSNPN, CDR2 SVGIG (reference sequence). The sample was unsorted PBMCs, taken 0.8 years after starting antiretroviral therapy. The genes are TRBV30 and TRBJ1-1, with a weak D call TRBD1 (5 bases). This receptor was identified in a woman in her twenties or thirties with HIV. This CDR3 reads CAWRGGEAFF. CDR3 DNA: TGTGCCTGGAGGGGGGGTGAAGCTTTCTTT.